Below, 26 T cell receptor beta chains from the same sample are listed, as sequenced in a study of blood T cell repertoires in COVID-19. This table comes from immunoSEQ multiplex PCR, and its TCRdb copy is limited to in-frame clones, with some not included. The sample shows 300,000 to 400,000 clones, 90% to 95% of them seen only once. The sequenced material came from PBMCs or T cells enriched from blood (not recorded which). Source of these receptors: a woman aged 25 to 39 who had been exposed to COVID-19.

The table lists this clone with a count of one. The chain employs TRBV11-1 and TRBJ1-1, with a weak D call TRBD1 (6 bases). CDR3 length: 13 residues. V dropped 5 bases and J dropped 2 bases, with 9 bases sitting between them. Germline V gene sequence: CDR1 SGHAT, CDR2 FQDESV (reference sequence). CDR3 sequence reads: CASSTGLNTEAFF. CDR3 nucleotides: TGTGCCAGCAGCACAGGGTTAAACACTGAAGCTTTCTTT.

The V gene is TRBV18, the J gene TRBJ1-2; 8 nucleotides line up with TRBD1. V was pared by 0 bases and J by 1 base, with 7 bases of the junction left unmatched. The CDR3 has 17 amino acids. In germline, CDR1 is KGHSH, CDR2 LQKENI. CDR3 residues: CASSPPVLGQGNYGYTF. CDR3 nucleotides: TGTGCCAGCTCACCACCGGTCCTTGGACAGGGTAACTATGGCTACACCTTC.

The V call is TRBV6-5, the J call TRBJ1-6; TRBD1 is a possible D gene (5 bases). The CDR3 totals 15 residues. The germline V and J ends were trimmed by 1 base and 7 bases, with 11 bases remaining between them. Germline values: CDR1 MNHEY, CDR2 SVGAGI. Written as DNA, the CDR3 is TGTGCCAGCAGTTACTACAGGACCGGGAATTCACCCCTCCACTTT. Residues: CASSYYRTGNSPLHF.

The chain employs TRBV27 and TRBJ1-1, with D uncertain. This CDR3 is 14 amino acids long. V lost 5 bases and J 5 bases, leaving 15 bases between the germline ends. Germline loops: CDR1 MNHEY, CDR2 SMNVEV (reference sequence). CDR3 sequence: CASSEVGVRTEAFF. The CDR3 region has the DNA TGTGCCAGCAGTGAAGTCGGGGTTAGGACTGAAGCTTTCTTT.

J is TRBJ1-5 and V is TRBV21-1; the D call TRBD1 from the table was never checked on the DNA. TRBV21-1 has pseudogene status. The CDR3 has 13 residues. The CDR3 bases are TGTGCCAGCAGCCAACAGGGTACGCAGCCCCAGCATTTT. Encoded protein: CASSQQGTQPQHF.

The rearrangement links TRBV12-3 or TRBV12-4 to TRBJ2-7; D is unclear. With 6 bases removed from V and 0 bases from J, the gap between germline ends came to 6 bases. This CDR3 has 12 amino acids. CDR3 region: CASSQNSYEQYF. The DNA for the CDR3 is TGTGCCAGCAGCCAAAACTCCTACGAGCAGTACTTC.

This chain links TRBV4-1 with TRBJ1-5; unclear D gene. Per the germline V gene, CDR1 is MGHRA and CDR2 is YSYEKL. The V end was cut by 6 bases, the J end by 2 bases, with 14 bases between. This CDR3 is 15 amino acids long. The CDR3: CASSPVSLGNQPQHF. The CDR3 coding sequence is TGCGCCAGCAGTCCGGTGAGCTTGGGCAATCAGCCCCAGCATTTT.

V and J are TRBV4-1 and TRBJ1-6, with 9 nucleotides matching TRBD1. CDR1 is MGHRA and CDR2 is YSYEKL in the germline V gene. After removal of 3 bases from V and 7 bases from J, the junction contained 13 bases not matched to a gene. This CDR3 spans 18 amino acids. CDR3 bases: TGCGCCAGCAGCCATCTACTCCGGGACAGGGTGAGGAATTCACCCCTCCACTTT. Translation: CASSHLLRDRVRNSPLHF.

V is TRBV6-2 or TRBV6-3 and J is TRBJ1-2; D is possibly TRBD1 (6 bases). Germline V gene lookup returns CDR1 MNHEY and CDR2 SVGEGT. The CDR3 is 16 amino acids. Between the trimmed V and J ends, which lost 5 bases and 2 bases, there was a span of 18 bases. The CDR3 loop reads CASSNRTVRRNYGYTF. As DNA, the CDR3 is TGTGCCAGCAGTAACCGGACAGTTCGGCGGAACTATGGCTACACCTTC.

This sequence joins TRBV7-8 and TRBJ2-1; perhaps TRBD2 as D (6 bases). The CDR3 length is 15 residues. The ends were cut back, 1 base at V and 1 base at J, with 8 bases in the middle. Per the germline V gene, CDR1 is SGHVS and CDR2 is FQNEAQ. CDR3 DNA sequence: TGTGCCAGCAGCTTAGTTCGGGGGTCCTACAATGAGCAGTTCTTC. The encoded protein is CASSLVRGSYNEQFF.

V and J are TRBV5-1 and TRBJ2-5; tentative D call: TRBD1 (6 bases). Trimming pared 2 bases from V and 3 bases from J, leaving 11 bases between. Germline loops: CDR1 SGHRS, CDR2 YFSETQ. CDR3 size: 14 residues. The CDR3 loop is CASSLIQGEETQYF. The CDR3 region has the DNA TGCGCCAGCAGCTTAATACAGGGCGAAGAGACCCAGTACTTC.

The chain joins TRBV18 to TRBJ1-2; D unresolved. The CDR3 contains 14 residues. Deletions cut 0 bases from V and 6 bases from J, with 11 bases between. Germline loops: CDR1 KGHSH, CDR2 LQKENI. This CDR3 reads CASSPPVVGDGYTF. The CDR3 bases are TGTGCCAGCTCACCACCGGTGGTCGGGGATGGCTACACCTTC.

The chain recombines TRBV4-1 with TRBJ1-4; D remains unclear. Germline CDR1 is MGHRA and CDR2 is YSYEKL. There are 15 residues in the CDR3. Between the trimmed V and J ends, which lost 2 bases and 7 bases, there was a span of 14 bases. The CDR3 DNA reads TGCGCCAGCAGCCAACCAGAGGGCGTTGGTGAAAAACTGTTTTTT. Amino acid sequence: CASSQPEGVGEKLFF.

The V gene is TRBV3-1 (or the pseudogene TRBV3-2), the J gene TRBJ1-4; possibly TRBD1 for D (5 bases). The CDR3 is 17 residues long. Trimming pared 5 bases from V and 3 bases from J, leaving 19 bases between. In germline, CDR1 is LGHDT, CDR2 YNNKEL (reference sequence). The CDR3 coding sequence is TGTGCCAGCAGCTTTGTTGGGTTCGGGGGGGCTAATGAAAAACTGTTTTTT. Its translation: CASSFVGFGGANEKLFF.

The gene calls are TRBV7-9 and TRBJ1-4; no reliable D call. Per germline, CDR1 SEHNR and CDR2 FQNEAQ (reference sequence). The V and J ends lost 5 bases and 7 bases respectively, with 5 bases between them. The CDR3 length is 11 residues. CDR3 sequence reads: CASSPSEKLFF. CDR3 coding DNA: TGTGCCAGCAGCCCGAGTGAAAAACTGTTTTTT.

The V call is TRBV6-5, the J call TRBJ1-1; TRBD1 aligns across 10 bases. This CDR3 region has 15 residues. J lost 0 bases, V lost 8 bases, and 6 bases had no gene match. CDR1 is MNHEY and CDR2 is SVGAGI in the germline V gene. As DNA, the CDR3 is TGTGCCAGCTCGACAGGGGGCTGGGTGAACACTGAAGCTTTCTTT. This encodes CASSTGGWVNTEAFF.

V and J are TRBV7-6 and TRBJ1-1; D is unresolved. CDR3 length equals 14 residues. Germline CDR1 reads SGHVS; CDR2 reads FNYEAQ. The V and J ends lost 5 bases and 0 bases respectively, with 10 bases between them. For the CDR3, the DNA is TGTGCCAGCAGCCGCGGCCAGTTGAACACTGAAGCTTTCTTT. Translation gives CASSRGQLNTEAFF.

The chain has TRBV12-5 and TRBJ1-1; TRBD1 agrees at 9 bases. The CDR3 is 15 amino acids. Per the germline V gene, CDR1 is LGHNT and CDR2 is FRNRAP. Trimming at V came to 0 bases and at J to 5 bases, leaving 4 bases not matched to a gene. CDR3 DNA sequence: TGTGCTAGTGGTTTGGTAACAGGGGGCAGGACTGAAGCTTTCTTT. Translating it yields CASGLVTGGRTEAFF.

The chain has TRBV11-2 and TRBJ2-7, with a weak D call TRBD1 (5 bases). Germline V lookup: CDR1 SGHAT, CDR2 FQNNGV. Trimming removed 0 bases from V and 2 bases from J, with 11 bases in between. This CDR3 contains 15 residues. The CDR3 spells CASSLDGRATYEQYF. The CDR3 nucleotides read TGTGCCAGCAGCTTAGATGGCAGGGCAACCTACGAGCAGTACTTC.

This chain joins TRBV4-2 and TRBJ2-3, with D possibly matching TRBD1 (5 bases). The CDR3 loop spans 19 amino acids. Deletions cut 0 bases from V and 10 bases from J, with 29 bases between. Germline V gene sequence: CDR1 LGHNA, CDR2 YNFKEQ. The CDR3 region has the DNA TGTGCCAGCAGCCAAGATCCACTTCAAAGGACACCGCTCCTTATATCGCAGTATTTT. This encodes CASSQDPLQRTPLLISQYF.

The chain links TRBV27 to TRBJ1-2; 7 bases fit TRBD1. Germline CDR1 and CDR2: MNHEY and SMNVEV (reference sequence). Unmatched junction bases numbered 3, after V lost 5 bases and J lost 3 bases. The CDR3 totals 13 residues. The CDR3 coding sequence is TGTGCCAGCAGTACGACAGGGTACTATGGCTACACCTTC. Translating it yields CASSTTGYYGYTF.

This clone is a singleton in its sample. The chain joins TRBV18 to TRBJ1-5; no reliable D call. CDR1 is KGHSH, CDR2 LQKENI, per germline. The CDR3 sequence is 14 residues long. V lost 3 bases to trimming and J lost 1 base, with 7 bases between them. Here the CDR3 DNA reads TGTGCCAGCTCACCGTCAGGAAGCAATCAGCCCCAGCATTTT. Its protein is CASSPSGSNQPQHF.

The chain carries TRBV12-3 or TRBV12-4 and TRBJ2-7; tentatively, D is TRBD1 (5 bases). Trimming stripped 1 base from V and 13 bases from J, with 11 bases between. The CDR3 has 11 residues. Written as DNA, the CDR3 is TGTGCCAGCAGTTTAGGGGGCGGCCGATACTTC. Its translation is CASSLGGGRYF.

The chain uses TRBV4-3 and TRBJ2-7; TRBD2 matches 9 bases. V shed 1 base and J 0 bases; nucleotides not matched to a gene: 4. This CDR3 has 16 residues. Looked up from germline, CDR1 is LGHNA and CDR2 is YSLEER. CDR3 in DNA: TGCGCCAGCAGCCAAGTAGCGGGGGCCCCCTCCTACGAGCAGTACTTC. Translation gives CASSQVAGAPSYEQYF.

The chain joins TRBV9 to TRBJ2-5; D possibly corresponds to TRBD1 (6 bases). The CDR3 is 16 residues long. Per the germline V gene, CDR1 is SGDLS and CDR2 is YYNGEE. Trimming cost V 3 bases and J 5 bases, with 20 bases left between them. DNA for the CDR3: TGTGCCAGCAGCGCCCACTCCCAAGGGGGTCTGGAGACCCAGTACTTC. Translation: CASSAHSQGGLETQYF.

The chain links TRBV27 to TRBJ1-1, with TRBD1 matching 9 bases. Unmatched junction bases numbered 2, after V lost 5 bases and J lost 4 bases. CDR3 size: 13 residues. In germline, CDR1 is MNHEY, CDR2 SMNVEV (reference sequence). The CDR3, as DNA: TGTGCCAGCAGTGGGACAGGGTCCACTGAAGCTTTCTTT. It codes for CASSGTGSTEAFF.